This T cell receptor beta chain originates from a study of blood T cell repertoires in COVID-19. As for the study in general: Both acute and convalescent COVID-19 samples were obtained from the United States, Italy and Spain.

The table came from immunoSEQ multiplex PCR; TCRdb's copy has only in-frame clones and leaves some out. Found here are 75,000 to 90,000 clones, approximately 80% of them singletons; the top ten hold around 4.7%. Trimming left V 7 bases short and J 3 bases short, with 16 bases between. Germline loops: CDR1 MNHEY, CDR2 SVGAGI. The CDR3 spans 14 residues. The sequencing sample was made of peripheral blood. The receptor's source is an older woman with acute or convalescent COVID-19. The chain has TRBV6-5 and TRBJ2-7; possible D gene TRBD1, 5 bases. CDR3 loop: CASTAPRAYYEQYF. CDR3 sequence (DNA): TGTGCCAGCACTGCCCCCAGGGCTTACTACGAGCAGTACTTC.